The source of this TCR beta chain is a study of blood T cell repertoires in COVID-19. As for the study in general: Cohort 3 recovered donors had two negative PCRs, clearance, or symptom resolution.

This clone was picked up one time. Repertoires were generated with immunoSEQ multiplex PCR, while TCRdb's copy carries only in-frame clones and drops some. The sample contains 250,000 to 300,000 clones, 85% to 90% of which appear only once. Participants had their cohort set by participant-reported clinical history. The CDR3 extends over 14 amino acids. Per the germline V gene, CDR1 is MNHEY and CDR2 is SVGAGI. J lost 12 bases, V lost 6 bases, and 13 bases had no gene match. Sequencing used PBMCs or T cells enriched from blood (not recorded which). This sequence joins TRBV6-5 and TRBJ2-1, with 8 bases that match TRBD2. The clonotype was recovered from a woman aged 55-69 years in a cohort exposed to, infected with or recovered from COVID-19 (not recorded which). CDR3 sequence reads: CASRYLNSGTGQFF. The CDR3 DNA follows: TGTGCCAGCAGGTATCTAAATAGCGGGACGGGGCAGTTCTTC.